This T cell receptor (beta chain) was retrieved from a study of blood T cell repertoires in COVID-19. The overall study: In each case, the material was cDNA or gDNA derived from T cells, B-cell-depleted T cells, or PBMCs.

The trim removed 3 bases at V and 0 bases at J, leaving 6 bases unmatched. Germline values: CDR1 LNHDA, CDR2 SQIVND (reference sequence). This CDR3 contains 16 residues. Sequenced by immunoSEQ multiplex PCR; TCRdb stores in-frame clones only, minus some. This sample has 150,000 to 200,000 clones, with around four fifths found just once. Cohorts were assigned according to the clinical history that participants reported. A COVID-19 case was met by exposed participants within 2 weeks before study entry. The receptor comes from a man aged 70 or older who had been exposed to COVID-19. The chain combines TRBV19 with TRBJ1-1; the match to TRBD1 covers 8 bases. Sequences were obtained from PBMCs or T cells enriched from blood (not recorded which). The CDR3: CASSIHVQGVNTEAFF. DNA of the CDR3: TGTGCCAGTAGTATCCACGTACAGGGGGTGAACACTGAAGCTTTCTTT.